A single sample gave rise to the 13 T cell receptor beta chains below, sequenced in a study of blood T cell repertoires in COVID-19. Repertoires were generated with immunoSEQ multiplex PCR, while TCRdb's copy carries only in-frame clones and drops some. Altogether fewer than 200,000 clones are present, 84% being singletons, with the ten largest covering nearly 15%. The sequencing sample was made of PBMCs or T cells enriched from blood (not recorded which). These receptor sequences come from a man aged 50 to 59 who had recovered from COVID-19.

The table lists this clone with a count of one. V is TRBV7-2 and J is TRBJ2-1, with 13 bases aligning to TRBD2. J gave up 6 bases and V 6 bases, and 5 bases lay outside the gene matches. Germline V gene sequence: CDR1 SGHTA, CDR2 FQGNSA. There are 15 residues in the CDR3. CDR3 region: CASRPTSGGANEQFF. The DNA of the CDR3 is TGTGCCAGCAGACCTACTAGCGGGGGGGCCAATGAGCAGTTCTTC.

The chain joins TRBV11-2 to TRBJ2-1; possibly TRBD2 for D (5 bases). Trimming stripped 5 bases from V and 8 bases from J, with 13 bases between. This CDR3 is built from 13 residues. Germline V gene sequence: CDR1 SGHAT, CDR2 FQNNGV. The CDR3 reads CASSPGGGYEQFF. The CDR3, as DNA: TGTGCCAGCAGCCCTGGAGGTGGCTATGAGCAGTTCTTC. The whole variable domain, filled in from reference TRBV11-2 and TRBJ2-1, reads EAGVAQSPRYKIIEKRQSVAFWCNPISGHATLYWYQQILGQGPKLLIQFQNNGVVDDSQLPKDRFSAERLKGVDSTLKIQPAKLEDSAVYLCASSPGGGYEQFFGPGTRLTVL.

This chain links TRBV19 with TRBJ1-2; 11 positions agree with TRBD1. V lost 7 bases and J lost 4; bases outside the gene matches: 8. This CDR3 contains 15 residues. Germline loops: CDR1 LNHDA, CDR2 SQIVND (reference sequence). CDR3 DNA sequence: TGTGCCAGTACCCCCGGGACAGGGGGTGGCTATGGCTACACCTTC. It yields the protein CASTPGTGGGYGYTF.

The gene calls are TRBV5-1 and TRBJ2-2; 8 bases align to TRBD1. CDR3 length equals 15 residues. J gave up 7 bases and V 3 bases, and 8 bases lay outside the gene matches. CDR1 is SGHRS, CDR2 YFSETQ, per germline. Written as DNA, the CDR3 is TGCGCCAGCAGCTCCGGACAGGGTTTAGGCGGGGAGCTGTTTTTT. This gives the protein CASSSGQGLGGELFF.

CDR3: CASSPAVGNTGELFF. Written as DNA, the CDR3 is TGTGCCAGCTCACCAGCGGTGGGGAACACCGGGGAGCTGTTTTTT. The V and J genes are TRBV18 and TRBJ2-2; no definite D call. Germline V lookup: CDR1 KGHSH, CDR2 LQKENI. V shed 2 bases and J shed 1 base, with 8 bases lying between them. The CDR3 totals 15 residues.

This clone was found once. The chain employs TRBV27 and TRBJ2-1, with D maybe TRBD2 (7 bases). The CDR3 has 14 amino acids. CDR1 and CDR2 from the germline V gene are MNHEY and SMNVEV (reference sequence). Trimming removed 7 bases from V and 4 bases from J, with 14 bases in between. DNA of the CDR3: TGTGCCAGCATAGGGGGGGGCCTATACAATGAGCAGTTCTTC. Translating it yields CASIGGGLYNEQFF.

This sequence joins TRBV7-2 and TRBJ1-1; D may be TRBD1 (5 bases). This CDR3 region has 15 residues. The V end lost 1 base, the J end lost 5 bases, and 14 bases lay between the germline ends. Germline loops: CDR1 SGHTA, CDR2 FQGNSA. The CDR3 loop is CASSLVANGGTEAFF. CDR3 coding DNA: TGTGCCAGCAGCTTAGTGGCCAACGGGGGGACTGAAGCTTTCTTT. The full variable domain, its missing parts supplied by reference TRBV7-2 and TRBJ1-1, is GAGVSQSPSNKVTEKGKDVELRCDPISGHTALYWYRQSLGQGLEFLIYFQGNSAPDKSGLPSDRFSAERTGGSVSTLTIQRTQQEDSAVYLCASSLVANGGTEAFFGQGTRLTVV.

This clone was seen a single time. The rearrangement joins TRBV4-1 to TRBJ1-4, with 10 bases aligning to TRBD1. CDR1 is MGHRA, CDR2 YSYEKL, per germline. The CDR3 length is 16 residues. V was clipped by 4 bases and J by 1 base; unmatched bases: 3. In nucleotides, the CDR3 is TGCGCCAGCAGCCCGACAGGGGGCGGAACTAATGAAAAACTGTTTTTT. It yields the protein CASSPTGGGTNEKLFF.

This clone has only one observation. The chain combines TRBV11-2 with TRBJ2-5, with TRBD2 matching 8 bases. The germline V gene encodes CDR1 SGHAT and CDR2 FQNNGV. The CDR3 extends over 14 amino acids. V dropped 5 bases and J dropped 5; count of bases not matched to a gene: 7. This CDR3 reads CASSPLAGYETQYF. Written as DNA, the CDR3 is TGTGCCAGCAGCCCTTTAGCGGGATACGAGACCCAGTACTTC.

The chain employs TRBV28 and TRBJ1-2; 7 bases align to TRBD1. V shed 3 bases and J 0 bases; nucleotides not matched to a gene: 4. The CDR3 runs to 15 residues. The V gene's germline CDR1 is MDHEN and CDR2 SYDVKM. CDR3 sequence (DNA): TGTGCCAGCAGTTTCGGACAGGAGCCTAACTATGGCTACACCTTC. Translated: CASSFGQEPNYGYTF.

The chain couples TRBV9 to TRBJ1-1; D unclear. V gave up 3 bases and J gave up 5 bases, with 8 bases separating them. CDR1 is SGDLS, CDR2 YYNGEE, per germline. The CDR3 is 12 amino acids. CDR3 DNA: TGTGCCAGCAGCGCCGGAGGGACTGAAGCTTTCTTT. This codes for CASSAGGTEAFF. Full variable domain (rest looked up from reference TRBV9 and TRBJ1-1): DSGVTQTPKHLITATGQRVTLRCSPRSGDLSVYWYQQSLDQGLQFLIQYYNGEERAKGNILERFSAQQFPDLHSELNLSSLELGDSALYFCASSAGGTEAFFGQGTRLTVV.

This chain connects TRBV5-1 to TRBJ1-1, with 8 positions matching TRBD1. Germline V gene sequence: CDR1 SGHRS, CDR2 YFSETQ. CDR3 length equals 17 residues. Trimming cost V 1 base and J 1 base; bases outside gene matches: 9. In DNA form, the CDR3 reads TGCGCCAGCAGCTTGTCTCCGGGGACAGGAAAGAACACTGAAGCTTTCTTT. Residues: CASSLSPGTGKNTEAFF.

The gene calls are TRBV6-5 and TRBJ2-7; 7 nucleotides agree with TRBD2. V lost 8 bases and J lost 2; bases outside the gene matches: 9. CDR1 is MNHEY, CDR2 SVGAGI, per germline. This CDR3 contains 14 residues. As DNA, the CDR3 is TGTGCCAGCCGCCGAGCGGGGTCGCCCTACGAGCAGTACTTC. Translated: CASRRAGSPYEQYF.